These T cell receptor beta chains were read from a single sample in a study of T cell responses to AZD1222 COVID-19 vaccine. Produced via immunoSEQ multiplex PCR; TCRdb's table is partial and in-frame only. The sample carries fewer than 200,000 clones, more than 80% recorded once. This specimen was peripheral blood, taken on day 0 of AZD1222 vaccination. The source of these receptors is an adult in good health. Both conserved end residues are part of each CDR3. The order of the fields is V gene, clone size, D gene, J gene, CDR3 DNA, CDR3 protein. A D gene is named only where the DNA matches it firmly. Clone size is stated in some rows and not others, as once, few, many or a class when expanded.

>TRBV7-2|few|TRBD1|TRBJ1-2
TGTGCCAGCAGCCCTGGACAGGGCAACTATGGCTACACCTTC
CASSPGQGNYGYTF
>TRBV19|-|TRBD1|TRBJ2-5
TGTGCCAGTAGACATCGACAGGGCGGGGAGACCCAGTACTTC
CASRHRQGGETQYF
>TRBV19|-|-|TRBJ1-6
TGTGCCAGTACCGAGTACGGCTCCTATAATTCACCCCTCCACTTT
CASTEYGSYNSPLHF
>TRBV5-1|once|TRBD1|TRBJ1-3
TGCGCCAGCAGCGTGGGACAGACCTTTGGAAACACCATATATTTT
CASSVGQTFGNTIYF
>TRBV28|many|-|TRBJ2-2
TGTGCCAGCAGTTTCCCTGACACCGGGGAGCTGTTTTTT
CASSFPDTGELFF
>TRBV12-3/TRBV12-4|-|-|TRBJ2-1
TGTGCCAGCAATAGAGGGAGCGGCAATGAGCAGTTCTTC
CASNRGSGNEQFF
>TRBV5-1|-|TRBD2|TRBJ2-2
TGCGCCAGCAGCTTGTCTCCGGGGGGGCCCGGGGAGCTGTTTTTT
CASSLSPGGPGELFF
>TRBV28|-|-|TRBJ1-2
TGTGCCAGCAGTTCCCCTGAGGACGGTAACTATGGCTACACCTTC
CASSSPEDGNYGYTF
>TRBV19|-|TRBD1|TRBJ2-7
TGTGCCAGTACTACCGGGACAGCCTCTTTCTACGAGCAGTACTTC
CASTTGTASFYEQYF
>TRBV19|-|TRBD2|TRBJ2-1
TGTGCCAGTAGTATCGGGACTAGCCCCAATGAGCAGTTCTTC
CASSIGTSPNEQFF
>TRBV6-5|-|-|TRBJ1-4
TGTGCCAGCGAGGATAATGAAAAACTGTTTTTT
CASEDNEKLFF
>TRBV5-6|-|TRBD1|TRBJ2-1
TGTGCCAGTTTATACCGGGACAGGGTTTTCTTC
CASLYRDRVFF
>TRBV21-1|-|-|TRBJ2-3
TGTGCCAGCAGCAAACCCTCCGGGTCATGCCTCACAGATACGCAGTATTTT
CASSKPSGSCLTDTQYF
>TRBV14|-|-|TRBJ2-1
TGTGCCAGCAGCCAATGGGGCGGGGGCGTCTACAATGAGCAGTTCTTC
CASSQWGGGVYNEQFF
>TRBV5-1|-|-|TRBJ1-2
TGCGCCAGCAGCTTGGAAGGGTTCGGGAACTATGGCTACACCTTC
CASSLEGFGNYGYTF
>TRBV9|-|TRBD1|TRBJ1-6
TGTGCCAGCAGCCCCCCCGGGACAGGTTCGAATTCACCCCTCCACTTT
CASSPPGTGSNSPLHF
>TRBV6-5|once|-|TRBJ2-7
TGTGCCAGCAGTCAGACATCTACCTACGAGCAGTACTTC
CASSQTSTYEQYF
>TRBV27|-|-|TRBJ2-7
TGTGCCAGCAGTCTAACCCCACAGGGAAAGCAGTACTTC
CASSLTPQGKQYF
>TRBV27|-|-|TRBJ2-7
TGTGCCAGCAGTTTATTTAGGGGCTACGAGCAGTACTTC
CASSLFRGYEQYF
>TRBV20-1|-|-|TRBJ2-7
TGCAGTGCTAGTGTAAAAGGACCGCCGGGCCACGAGCAGTACTTC
CSASVKGPPGHEQYF
>TRBV3-1/TRBV3-2|-|TRBD2|TRBJ2-7
TGTGCCAGCAGTCTAGCGGGGGGACTCTACGAGCAGTACTTC
CASSLAGGLYEQYF
>TRBV29-1|-|TRBD2|TRBJ2-3
TGCAGCGTCGAGGGACTAGCGGGGAATACGCAGTATTTT
CSVEGLAGNTQYF
>TRBV14|-|-|TRBJ2-7
TGTGCCAGCAGCCACAGGGGGGGGTCCTACGAGCAGTACTTC
CASSHRGGSYEQYF
>TRBV27|-|-|TRBJ1-2
TGTGCCAGCAGTCCCCGGGGGTGGTCGGAGATCTCCGGGGGCTACACCTTC
CASSPRGWSEISGGYTF
>TRBV9|-|TRBD1|TRBJ1-6
TGTGCCAGCAGCCGCCCTTCAGGGGGCCCGGGGTCACCCCTCCACTTT
CASSRPSGGPGSPLHF
>TRBV5-1|-|-|TRBJ2-2
TGCGCCAGCAGCTTGGTTGTGGGCCCGAACACCGGGGAGCTGTTTTTT
CASSLVVGPNTGELFF
>TRBV9|-|TRBD1|TRBJ1-4
TGTGCCAGCAGCGTGGGAGGGGGCCCTGAAAAACTGTTTTTT
CASSVGGGPEKLFF
>TRBV7-7|-|-|TRBJ1-1
TGTGCCAGCAGCCAGGACCTGAACACTGAAGCTTTCTTT
CASSQDLNTEAFF
>TRBV6-6|-|TRBD1|TRBJ2-7
TGTGCCAGCACAGGACAGGGGGCGCGTGAGCAGTACTTC
CASTGQGAREQYF
>TRBV19|-|-|TRBJ1-3
TGTGCCAGTAGTCGGGGGACTGGAAACACCATATATTTT
CASSRGTGNTIYF
>TRBV6-5|-|TRBD1|TRBJ1-5
TGTGCCAGCAGACGGACAGGGGTCGGCAATCAGCCCCAGCATTTT
CASRRTGVGNQPQHF